The clone carrying this TCR beta chain is labeled medium-sized (0.01 to 0.1%). Antigen: not known. CDR1 and CDR2 (germline): SGHTA, FQGNSA. The CDR3 is 15 residues long. V shed 5 bases and J shed 9 bases, with 17 bases lying between them. Rearranged V-D-J TRB sequences were amplified with a mixed TRB-A/B primer pool. TCRdb used MiXCR to reprocess the multiplex PCR reads, holding one entry per CDR3 protein. In the table there are approximately 5,300 distinct CDR3 sequences, roughly a quarter of which are singletons. This sample was taken from a study of T cell repertoires in aging, cancer and after chemotherapy. The study's findings and limits: In cancer patients, declining TCR diversity with age involved lost richness and lost evenness. Age-matched healthy donors had significantly more diverse, less clonal blood TCR repertoires than untreated cancer patients.

The template was genomic DNA from peripheral blood, not RNA. The TCR originated in a human donor with a solid tumor. The rearrangement uses TRBV7-2 and TRBJ1-6, with D perhaps matching TRBD1 (5 bases). Sequenced material: blood. The CDR3 nucleotides read TGTGCCAGCAGCGGGAGTGGGGGAAGAAGTTCACCCCTCCACTTT. As protein: CASSGSGGRSSPLHF.